The 13 T cell receptor beta chains below come from one sample, sequenced in a study of blood T cell repertoires in COVID-19. Libraries were prepared by immunoSEQ multiplex PCR; TCRdb keeps only in-frame clonotypes and omits some of them. The sample gives more than 110,000 clones, around 85% of which show up once; roughly 2.9% is in the top ten. The specimen was peripheral blood. These receptors were taken from a man in his forties or fifties with acute or convalescent COVID-19.

The chain carries TRBV9 and TRBJ2-3, with 7 bases identical to TRBD2. CDR1 and CDR2 from the germline V gene are SGDLS and YYNGEE. This CDR3 comprises 16 residues. The junction had 9 bases not matched to a gene; V was cut back by 5 bases and J by 0 bases. Written as DNA, the CDR3 is TGTGCCAGCAGTGAGTTGAGCGGGGCTAGCACAGATACGCAGTATTTT. It is translated as CASSELSGASTDTQYF.

The rearrangement uses TRBV6-4 and TRBJ2-3; 11 bases are a match to TRBD2. The CDR3 contains 15 residues. Germline loops: CDR1 MRHNA, CDR2 SNTAGT. The ends lost 3 bases at V and 2 bases at J; junction bases unmatched: 1. The CDR3 bases are TGTGCCAGCAGTGAACTAGCGGGGGCCACAGATACGCAGTATTTT. This encodes CASSELAGATDTQYF.

Details on this clone: Other DNA sequences within the sample encode an identical CDR3. The V gene is TRBV11-2, the J gene TRBJ2-7, with TRBD1 identical over 7 bases. The CDR3 extends over 12 amino acids. Per germline, CDR1 SGHAT and CDR2 FQNNGV. The V segment lost 4 bases and the J segment 4 bases; nucleotides outside the gene matches: 1. The CDR3 DNA sequence: TGTGCCAGCAGCTCGACAGGGTACGAGCAGTACTTC. Its translation: CASSSTGYEQYF.

The gene calls are TRBV6-2 or TRBV6-3 and TRBJ1-6, with 7 nucleotides matching TRBD1. Germline V gives CDR1 MNHEY, CDR2 SVGEGT. The CDR3 sequence is 14 residues long. The J segment lost 7 bases and the V segment lost 5 bases, leaving 5 bases of the junction unmatched. In nucleotides, the CDR3 is TGTGCCAGCAGTCAAGACAGGGTAAATTCACCCCTCCACTTT. Translated: CASSQDRVNSPLHF.

The chain links TRBV7-2 to TRBJ2-5, with TRBD1 matching over 7 bases. CDR3 length: 15 residues. Unmatched junction bases numbered 8, after V lost 2 bases and J lost 5 bases. Germline V gene data show CDR1 as SGHTA and CDR2 as FQGNSA. The CDR3 sequence is CASSLMRGRGETQYF. CDR3 sequence (DNA): TGTGCCAGCAGCTTAATGAGGGGGCGAGGGGAGACCCAGTACTTC.

This clone was seen just once. The chain employs TRBV27 and TRBJ1-1; D may be TRBD1 (6 bases). This CDR3 region has 13 residues. Trimming shortened V by 5 bases and J by 5 bases, and 12 bases separated the two germline ends. Per the germline V gene, CDR1 is MNHEY and CDR2 is SMNVEV (reference sequence). CDR3 DNA: TGTGCCAGCAGTCTGGGGGCAGGGACTGAAGCTTTCTTT. This sequence encodes CASSLGAGTEAFF.

This sequence joins TRBV27 and TRBJ1-6; D gene uncertain. CDR1 is MNHEY, CDR2 SMNVEV, per germline (reference sequence). The CDR3 runs 15 residues. Trimming removed 4 bases at V and 0 bases at J, with 7 bases between. The CDR3 loop reads CASSSRSSYNSPLHF. CDR3 bases: TGTGCCAGCAGTTCCCGGAGCTCCTATAATTCACCCCTCCACTTT.

The chain employs TRBV30 and TRBJ2-3; tentative D call: TRBD2 (6 bases). The germline gives CDR1 GTSNPN, CDR2 SVGIG (reference sequence). V gave up 1 base and J gave up 1 base, with 9 bases separating them. The CDR3 is made up of 14 amino acids. CDR3 residues: CAWSDERGTDTQYF. As DNA, the CDR3 is TGTGCCTGGAGTGACGAGCGGGGCACAGATACGCAGTATTTT.

This clone has only a few counts. V is TRBV29-1 and J is TRBJ2-2; D is perhaps TRBD1 (6 bases). The V and J ends lost 4 bases and 1 base respectively, with 10 bases between them. The V gene's germline CDR1 is SQVTM and CDR2 ANQGSEA. The CDR3 is made up of 14 amino acids. The CDR3 bases are TGCAGCGTTGCCGGGACAATGAACACCGGGGAGCTGTTTTTT. It is translated as CSVAGTMNTGELFF.

In regard to this clone: Other DNA sequences in this sample translate to the same CDR3. The rearrangement uses TRBV6-5 and TRBJ1-2, with D possibly being TRBD1 (6 bases). This CDR3 contains 13 residues. With 5 bases removed from V and 2 bases from J, the gap between germline ends came to 9 bases. The V gene's germline CDR1 is MNHEY and CDR2 SVGAGI. CDR3 nucleotides: TGTGCCAGCAGTCCGGACAGAAACTATGGCTACACCTTC. Its protein is CASSPDRNYGYTF.

The CDR3 DNA sequence: TGTGCCACCAGTGATCTTTATACTATGAACACTGAAGCTTTCTTT. Amino acid sequence: CATSDLYTMNTEAFF. The gene calls are TRBV24-1 and TRBJ1-1; no clear D gene. Germline values: CDR1 KGHDR, CDR2 SFDVKD. The CDR3 length is 15 residues. Trimming removed 3 bases from V and 0 bases from J, with 10 bases in between.

The chain is built from TRBV6-6 and TRBJ2-2, with D perhaps TRBD1 (6 bases). The CDR3 is 16 amino acids. Deletions cut 5 bases from V and 4 bases from J, with 17 bases between. CDR1 MNHNY and CDR2 SVGAGI come from the germline V gene (reference sequence). Here the CDR3 DNA reads TGTGCCAGCAGTACACGACCGGGACATCTCACCGGGGAGCTGTTTTTT. Translating it yields CASSTRPGHLTGELFF.

This clone was found once. This chain uses TRBV21-1 with TRBJ1-6; TRBD1 is the table's D call, not checked against the DNA. TRBV21-1 is labeled a pseudogene. This CDR3 is 16 amino acids long. CDR3 sequence reads: CASRRGLSTYNSPLHF. The CDR3 region has the DNA TGTGCCAGCCGAAGGGGGTTAAGTACCTATAATTCACCCCTCCACTTT.